Described below is a single T cell receptor beta chain sequence and its context. Only in-frame clones appear in the TCRdb table, and some are missing; sequencing was by immunoSEQ multiplex PCR. The sample holds fewer than 300,000 clones, 84% seen once. With 4 bases clipped from V and 3 bases from J, the junction kept 12 bases outside the gene matches. Germline CDR1 is LGHNA and CDR2 is YNFKEQ. CDR3 length: 16 amino acids. The source of the sample is a study of blood T cell repertoires in COVID-19. Sequencing input: peripheral blood. The TCR originated in a human donor in a cohort sampled during active COVID-19. The chain carries TRBV4-2 and TRBJ2-7; TRBD2 matches 7 bases. CDR3 sequence reads: CASSPSAGVYSYEQYF. The CDR3 DNA follows: TGTGCCAGCAGCCCGTCTGCGGGAGTATATAGCTACGAGCAGTACTTC.